The sequence of this T cell receptor (beta chain) was determined in a study of T cells in Graves' hyperthyroidism and ophthalmopathy. Study-wide background: Peripheral blood draws took place at initial diagnosis, ahead of any treatment.

Newly diagnosed hyperthyroidism patients aged 18 to 65 years had disease lasting under 2 months. RNA transcripts were the template for amplifying TCR beta CDR3 regions. HTBI primers were employed in a first-round RT-PCR of the TCR CDR3. TCRdb reprocessed the multiplex PCR reads via MiXCR and lists one record per CDR3 protein. The sample holds about 690,000 distinct CDR3 sequences, 15% to 20% seen once. Sequencing was performed on blood. The source of this sequence is a man in his fifties with Graves' hyperthyroidism.

The CDR3 protein is CASSLVGGRPYNEQFF. DNA for the CDR3: TGTGCCAGCAGCTTAGTCGGCGGGAGACCTTACAATGAGCAGTTCTTC. The J gene is TRBJ2-1, the V gene TRBV13, with 7 bases identical to TRBD2. Germline V CDR1 and CDR2: PRHDT, FYEKMQ (reference sequence). The CDR3 extends over 16 amino acids. V was clipped by 1 base and J by 4 bases; unmatched bases: 7. Looking up the rest from reference TRBV13 and TRBJ2-1 gives the full variable domain: AAGVIQSPRHLIKEKRETATLKCYPIPRHDTVYWYQQGPGQDPQFLISFYEKMQSDKGSIPDRFSAQQFSDYHSELNMSSLELGDSALYFCASSLVGGRPYNEQFFGPGTRLTVL.